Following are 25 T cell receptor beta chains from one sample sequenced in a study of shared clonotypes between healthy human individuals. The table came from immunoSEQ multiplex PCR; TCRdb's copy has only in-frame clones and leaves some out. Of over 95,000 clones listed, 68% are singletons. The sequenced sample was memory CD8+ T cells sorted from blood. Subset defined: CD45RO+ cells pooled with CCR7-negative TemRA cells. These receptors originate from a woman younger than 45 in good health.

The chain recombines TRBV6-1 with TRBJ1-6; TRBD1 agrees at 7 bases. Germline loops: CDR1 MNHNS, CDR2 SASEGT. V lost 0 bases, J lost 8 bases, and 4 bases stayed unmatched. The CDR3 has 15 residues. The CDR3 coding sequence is TGTGCCAGCAGTGAAGCAGGGGGCGATTATTCACCCCTCCACTTT. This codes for CASSEAGGDYSPLHF.

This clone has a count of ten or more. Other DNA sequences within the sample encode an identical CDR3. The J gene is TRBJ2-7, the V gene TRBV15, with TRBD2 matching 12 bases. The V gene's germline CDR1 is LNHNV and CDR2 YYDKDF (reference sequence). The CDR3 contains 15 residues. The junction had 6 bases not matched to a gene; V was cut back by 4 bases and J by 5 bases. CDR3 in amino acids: CATSKETSGSNEQYF. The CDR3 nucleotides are TGTGCCACCAGCAAGGAGACTAGCGGGAGTAACGAGCAGTACTTC.

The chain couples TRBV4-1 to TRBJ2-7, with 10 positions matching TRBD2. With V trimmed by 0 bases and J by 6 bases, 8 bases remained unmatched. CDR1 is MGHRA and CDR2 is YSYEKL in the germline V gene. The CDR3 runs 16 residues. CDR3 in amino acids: CASSQDGTSGAGEQYF. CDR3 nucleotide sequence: TGCGCCAGCAGCCAAGATGGAACTAGCGGGGCGGGCGAGCAGTACTTC.

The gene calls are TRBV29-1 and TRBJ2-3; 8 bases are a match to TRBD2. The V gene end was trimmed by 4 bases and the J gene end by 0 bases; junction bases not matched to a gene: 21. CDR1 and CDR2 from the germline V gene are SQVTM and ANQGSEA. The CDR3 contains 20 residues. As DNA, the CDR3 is TGCAGCGTTGGGGGCGGGAGGCTGGGGACCCGGGAACCTAGCACAGATACGCAGTATTTT. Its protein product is CSVGGGRLGTREPSTDTQYF.

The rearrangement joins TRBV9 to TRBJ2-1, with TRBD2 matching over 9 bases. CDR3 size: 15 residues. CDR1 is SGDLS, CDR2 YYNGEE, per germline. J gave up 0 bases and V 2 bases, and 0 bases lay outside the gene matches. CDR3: CASSVSGSSYNEQFF. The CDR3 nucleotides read TGTGCCAGCAGCGTTAGCGGGAGCTCCTACAATGAGCAGTTCTTC.

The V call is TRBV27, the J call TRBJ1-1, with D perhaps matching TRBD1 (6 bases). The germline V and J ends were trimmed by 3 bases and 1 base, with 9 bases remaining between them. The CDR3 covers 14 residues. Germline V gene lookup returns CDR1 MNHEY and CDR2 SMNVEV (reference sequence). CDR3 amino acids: CASSFRGANTEAFF. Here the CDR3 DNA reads TGTGCCAGCAGTTTTCGGGGGGCGAACACTGAAGCTTTCTTT.

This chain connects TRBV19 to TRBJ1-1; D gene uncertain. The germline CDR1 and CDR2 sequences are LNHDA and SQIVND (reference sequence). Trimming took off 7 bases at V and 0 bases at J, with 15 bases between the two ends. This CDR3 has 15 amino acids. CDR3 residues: CASTPWGGMNTEAFF. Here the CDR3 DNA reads TGTGCCAGTACCCCTTGGGGAGGTATGAACACTGAAGCTTTCTTT.

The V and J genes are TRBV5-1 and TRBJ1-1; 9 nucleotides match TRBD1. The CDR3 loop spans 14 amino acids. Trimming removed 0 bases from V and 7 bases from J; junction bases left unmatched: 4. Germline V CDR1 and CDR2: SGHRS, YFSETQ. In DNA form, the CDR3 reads TGCGCCAGCAGCTTGGAGGGACAGGGTAATGAAGCTTTCTTT. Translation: CASSLEGQGNEAFF.

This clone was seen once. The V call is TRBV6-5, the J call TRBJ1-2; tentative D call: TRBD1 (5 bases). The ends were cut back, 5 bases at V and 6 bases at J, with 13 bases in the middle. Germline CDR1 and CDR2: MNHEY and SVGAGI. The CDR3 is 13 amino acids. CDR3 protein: CASSITGTNGYTF. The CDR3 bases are TGTGCCAGCAGTATAACGGGGACCAATGGCTACACCTTC.

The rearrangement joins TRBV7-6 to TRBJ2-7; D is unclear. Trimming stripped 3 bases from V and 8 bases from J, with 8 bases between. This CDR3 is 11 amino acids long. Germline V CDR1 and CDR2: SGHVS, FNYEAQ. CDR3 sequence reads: CASSLGGKQYF. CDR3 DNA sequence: TGTGCCAGCAGCTTGGGCGGAAAGCAGTACTTC.

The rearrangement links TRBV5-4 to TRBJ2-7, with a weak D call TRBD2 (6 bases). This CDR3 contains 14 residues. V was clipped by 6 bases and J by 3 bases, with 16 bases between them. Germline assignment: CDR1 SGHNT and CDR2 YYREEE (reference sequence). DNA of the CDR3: TGTGCCAGCACCCGCCGGGGGAGCCACTACGAGCAGTACTTC. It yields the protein CASTRRGSHYEQYF. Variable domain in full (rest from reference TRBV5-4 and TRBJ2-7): ETGVTQSPTHLIKTRGQQVTLRCSSQSGHNTVSWYQQALGQGPQFIFQYYREEENGRGNFPPRFSGLQFPNYSSELNVNALELDDSALYLCASTRRGSHYEQYFGPGTRLTVT.

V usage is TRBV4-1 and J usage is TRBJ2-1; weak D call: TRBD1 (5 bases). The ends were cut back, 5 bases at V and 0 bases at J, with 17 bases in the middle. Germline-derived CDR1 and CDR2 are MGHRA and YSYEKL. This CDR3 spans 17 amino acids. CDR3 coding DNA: TGCGCCAGCAGCGAAGGGCCCGAACAGGTCTCCTACAATGAGCAGTTCTTC. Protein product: CASSEGPEQVSYNEQFF.

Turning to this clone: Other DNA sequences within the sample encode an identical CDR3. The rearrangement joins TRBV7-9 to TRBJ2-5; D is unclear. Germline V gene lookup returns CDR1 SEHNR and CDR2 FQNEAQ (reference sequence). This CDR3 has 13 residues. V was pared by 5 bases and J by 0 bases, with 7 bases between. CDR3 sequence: CASSRDHQETQYF. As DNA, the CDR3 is TGTGCCAGCAGCCGTGACCACCAAGAGACCCAGTACTTC.

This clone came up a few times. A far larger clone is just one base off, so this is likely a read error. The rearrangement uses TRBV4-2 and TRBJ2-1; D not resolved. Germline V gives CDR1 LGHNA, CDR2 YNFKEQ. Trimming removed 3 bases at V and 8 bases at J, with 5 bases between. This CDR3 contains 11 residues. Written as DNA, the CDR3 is TGTGCCAGCAGCCATTTGGATGAGCAGTTCTTC. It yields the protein CASSHLDEQFF.

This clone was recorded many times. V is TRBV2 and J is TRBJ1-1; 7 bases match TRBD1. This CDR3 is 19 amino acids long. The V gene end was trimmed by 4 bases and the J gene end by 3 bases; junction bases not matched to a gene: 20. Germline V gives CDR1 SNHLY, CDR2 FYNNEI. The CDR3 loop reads CASSGGSGQHRRWYTEAFF. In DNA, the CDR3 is TGTGCCAGCAGTGGTGGTTCGGGACAGCATAGACGTTGGTACACTGAAGCTTTCTTT.

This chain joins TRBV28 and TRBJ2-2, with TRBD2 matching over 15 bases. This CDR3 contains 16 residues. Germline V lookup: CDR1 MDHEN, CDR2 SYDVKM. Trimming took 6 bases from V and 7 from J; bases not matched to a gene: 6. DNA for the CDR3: TGTGCCAGCAGAAACCCGGGACTAGCGGGAGGCGGGGAGCTGTTTTTT. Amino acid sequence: CASRNPGLAGGGELFF.

CDR3 DNA: TGTGCCAGCACCCCGGGCGGGAGCATGTCCTACGAGCAGTACTTC. This translates into CASTPGGSMSYEQYF. This sequence joins TRBV28 and TRBJ2-7; 7 bases line up with TRBD2. The ends lost 7 bases at V and 1 base at J; junction bases unmatched: 10. The CDR3 totals 15 residues. The V gene's germline CDR1 is MDHEN and CDR2 SYDVKM. Based on the CDR3 plus reference TRBV28 and TRBJ2-7, the full variable domain is DVKVTQSSRYLVKRTGEKVFLECVQDMDHENMFWYRQDPGLGLRLIYFSYDVKMKEKGDIPEGYSVSREKKERFSLILESASTNQTSMYLCASTPGGSMSYEQYFGPGTRLTVT.

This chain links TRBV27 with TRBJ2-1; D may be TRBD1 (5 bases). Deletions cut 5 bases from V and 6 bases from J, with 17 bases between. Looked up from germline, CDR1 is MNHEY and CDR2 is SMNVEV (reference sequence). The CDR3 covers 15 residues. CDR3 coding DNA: TGTGCCAGCAGTCAGGGCGCTAAGAAGGCCAATGAGCAGTTCTTC. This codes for CASSQGAKKANEQFF.

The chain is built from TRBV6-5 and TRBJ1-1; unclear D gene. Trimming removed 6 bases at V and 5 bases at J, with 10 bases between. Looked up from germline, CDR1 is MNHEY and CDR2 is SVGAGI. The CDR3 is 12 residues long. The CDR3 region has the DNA TGTGCCAGCAGCAACACTTTGACTGAAGCTTTCTTT. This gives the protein CASSNTLTEAFF.

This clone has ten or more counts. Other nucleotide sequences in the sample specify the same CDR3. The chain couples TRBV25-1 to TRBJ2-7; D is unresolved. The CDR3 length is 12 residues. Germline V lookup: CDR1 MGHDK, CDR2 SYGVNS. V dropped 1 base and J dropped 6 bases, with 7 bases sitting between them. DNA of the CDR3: TGTGCCAGCAGTGAATCCGCAGGCGAGCAGTACTTC. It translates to CASSESAGEQYF.

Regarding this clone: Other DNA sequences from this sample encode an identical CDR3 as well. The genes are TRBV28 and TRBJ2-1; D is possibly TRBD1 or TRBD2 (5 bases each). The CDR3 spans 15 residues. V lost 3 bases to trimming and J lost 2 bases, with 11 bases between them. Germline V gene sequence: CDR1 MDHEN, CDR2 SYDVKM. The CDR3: CASSLQGEPYNEQFF. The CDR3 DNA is TGTGCCAGCAGTTTGCAGGGAGAACCCTACAATGAGCAGTTCTTC.

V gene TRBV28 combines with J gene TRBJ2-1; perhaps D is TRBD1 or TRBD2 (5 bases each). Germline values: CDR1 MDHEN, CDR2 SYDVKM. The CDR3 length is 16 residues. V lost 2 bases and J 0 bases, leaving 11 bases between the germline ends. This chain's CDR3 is CASSLNPGSSYNEQFF. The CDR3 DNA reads TGTGCCAGCAGTTTAAACCCAGGGAGCTCCTACAATGAGCAGTTCTTC. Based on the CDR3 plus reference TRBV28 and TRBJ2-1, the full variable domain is DVKVTQSSRYLVKRTGEKVFLECVQDMDHENMFWYRQDPGLGLRLIYFSYDVKMKEKGDIPEGYSVSREKKERFSLILESASTNQTSMYLCASSLNPGSSYNEQFFGPGTRLTVL.

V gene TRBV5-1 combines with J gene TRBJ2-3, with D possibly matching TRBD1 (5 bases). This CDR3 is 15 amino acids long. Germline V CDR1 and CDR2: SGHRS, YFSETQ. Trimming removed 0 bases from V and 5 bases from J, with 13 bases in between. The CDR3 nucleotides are TGCGCCAGCAGCTTGGCGACAGTTAATCAAGATACGCAGTATTTT. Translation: CASSLATVNQDTQYF.

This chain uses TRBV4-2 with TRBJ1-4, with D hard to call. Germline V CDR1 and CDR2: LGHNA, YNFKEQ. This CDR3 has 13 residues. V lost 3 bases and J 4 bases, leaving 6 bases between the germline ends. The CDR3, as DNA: TGTGCCAGCAGCCAGCCGCGTAATGAAAAACTGTTTTTT. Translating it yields CASSQPRNEKLFF.

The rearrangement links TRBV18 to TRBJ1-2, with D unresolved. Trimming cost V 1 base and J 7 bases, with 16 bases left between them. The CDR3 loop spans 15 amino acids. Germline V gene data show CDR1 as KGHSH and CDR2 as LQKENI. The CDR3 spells CASSPRGPGWIGYTF. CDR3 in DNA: TGTGCCAGCTCACCACGGGGTCCCGGGTGGATTGGCTACACCTTC.